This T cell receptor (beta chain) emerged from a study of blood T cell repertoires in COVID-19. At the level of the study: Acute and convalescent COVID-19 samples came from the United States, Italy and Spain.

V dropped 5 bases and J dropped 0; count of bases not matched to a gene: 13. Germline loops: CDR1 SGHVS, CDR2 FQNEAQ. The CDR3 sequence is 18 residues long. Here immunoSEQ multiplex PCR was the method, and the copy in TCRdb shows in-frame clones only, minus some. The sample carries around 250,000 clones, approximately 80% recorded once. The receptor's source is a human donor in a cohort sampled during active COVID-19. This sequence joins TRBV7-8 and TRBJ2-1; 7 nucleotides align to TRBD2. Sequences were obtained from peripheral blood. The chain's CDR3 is CASSPYRSGVSSYNEQFF. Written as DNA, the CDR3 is TGTGCCAGCAGCCCGTACAGAAGCGGGGTTAGCTCCTACAATGAGCAGTTCTTC.